This T cell receptor (beta chain) is from a study of blood T cell repertoires in COVID-19. This clone was picked up a small number of times. Per the authors' pipeline: Estimated nucleated cell counts came from reference gene primer amplification. Clones were read by immunoSEQ multiplex PCR, and TCRdb kept only the in-frame ones, dropping some. That table furnishes V, J and clone size, whereas the DNA furnished D and trimming. The sample includes 85,000 to 100,000 clones, around 90% of them seen just once. The germline V gene encodes CDR1 SNHLY and CDR2 FYNNEI. The V segment lost 7 bases and the J segment 5 bases; nucleotides outside the gene matches: 15. The CDR3 length is 17 residues.

The sequence was obtained from a woman between 55 and 75 years old with COVID-19, enrolled during active disease. Input material: peripheral blood. This chain uses TRBV2 with TRBJ2-7, with 12 bases that match TRBD1. The CDR3 DNA reads TGTGCCAGCATTAGAAGGGGGACAGGGGGCGTTCCGAACGAGCAGTACTTC. Its protein is CASIRRGTGGVPNEQYF.